The TCR beta chain under discussion was sequenced for a study of cytomegalovirus exposure and HLA in healthy donors. The V gene end was trimmed by 6 bases and the J gene end by 10 bases; junction bases not matched to a gene: 14. Germline V gene sequence: CDR1 SQVTM, CDR2 ANQGSEA. CDR3 length equals 14 residues. Study-wide points: According to reports, the classifier identified cytomegalovirus status with high specificity and sensitivity.

As to this clone: Antigen unknown. Other DNA sequences in the same sample also yield this CDR3.

This PCR relied on a set of 60 Vbeta primers and 13 Jbeta primers. The data were produced by immunoSEQ multiplex PCR, yet TCRdb's version contains in-frame clones alone and is incomplete. This sample has 250,000 or so clones, with 80% to 95% found just once. Sequenced sample: PBMCs. The V gene is TRBV29-1, the J gene TRBJ2-1; 8 bases agree with TRBD1. The clonotype comes from a girl aged 2 to 9 in good health and CMV-seronegative. CDR3 amino acids: CSVEFAGTGEEQFF. The DNA of the CDR3 is TGCAGCGTAGAGTTCGCCGGGACAGGCGAAGAGCAGTTCTTC.